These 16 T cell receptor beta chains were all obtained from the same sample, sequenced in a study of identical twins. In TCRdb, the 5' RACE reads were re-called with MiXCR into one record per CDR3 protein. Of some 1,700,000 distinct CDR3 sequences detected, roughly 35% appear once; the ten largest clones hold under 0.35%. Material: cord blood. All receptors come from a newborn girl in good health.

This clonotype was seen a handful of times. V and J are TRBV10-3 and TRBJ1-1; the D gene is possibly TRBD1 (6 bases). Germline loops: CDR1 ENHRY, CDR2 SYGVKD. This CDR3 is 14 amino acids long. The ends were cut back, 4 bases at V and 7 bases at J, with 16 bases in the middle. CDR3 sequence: CAISAGGAGREAFF. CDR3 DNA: TGTGCCATCAGTGCGGGGGGGGCAGGGCGTGAAGCTTTCTTT.

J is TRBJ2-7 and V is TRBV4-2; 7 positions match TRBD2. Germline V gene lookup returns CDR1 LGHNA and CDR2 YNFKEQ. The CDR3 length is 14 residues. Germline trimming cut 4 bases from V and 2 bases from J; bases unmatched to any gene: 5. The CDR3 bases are TGTGCCAGCAGCCGGGATGGACTAGCCTACGAGCAGTACTTC. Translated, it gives CASSRDGLAYEQYF.

CDR3 DNA: TGTGCCAGCAGCCAACCGACTAGCGGGACCTCCGAGCAGTACTTC. Protein sequence: CASSQPTSGTSEQYF. This chain uses TRBV4-2 with TRBJ2-1; 11 bases fit TRBD2. The DNA end lines up better with TRBJ2-7; the J call may be wrong. CDR1 is LGHNA and CDR2 is YNFKEQ in the germline V gene. This CDR3 has 15 amino acids.

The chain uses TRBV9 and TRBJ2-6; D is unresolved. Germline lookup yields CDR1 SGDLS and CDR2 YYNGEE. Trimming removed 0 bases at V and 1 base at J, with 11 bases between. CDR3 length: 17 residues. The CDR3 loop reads CASSVVRASSGANVLTF. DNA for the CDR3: TGTGCCAGCAGCGTAGTTAGGGCTTCGTCTGGGGCCAACGTCCTGACTTTC.

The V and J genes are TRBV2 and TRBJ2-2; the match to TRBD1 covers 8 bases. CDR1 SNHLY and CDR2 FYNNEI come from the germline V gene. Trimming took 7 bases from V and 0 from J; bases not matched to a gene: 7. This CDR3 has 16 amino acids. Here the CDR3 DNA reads TGTGCCAGCAAAAGCGACAGGGGTTCGAACACCGGGGAGCTGTTTTTT. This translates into CASKSDRGSNTGELFF.

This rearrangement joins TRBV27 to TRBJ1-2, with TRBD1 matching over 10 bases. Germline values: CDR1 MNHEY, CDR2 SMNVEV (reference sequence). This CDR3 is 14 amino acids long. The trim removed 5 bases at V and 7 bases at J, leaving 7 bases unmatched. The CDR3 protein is CASSPRQGAGGYTF. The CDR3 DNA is TGTGCCAGCAGTCCACGACAGGGGGCAGGTGGCTACACCTTC.

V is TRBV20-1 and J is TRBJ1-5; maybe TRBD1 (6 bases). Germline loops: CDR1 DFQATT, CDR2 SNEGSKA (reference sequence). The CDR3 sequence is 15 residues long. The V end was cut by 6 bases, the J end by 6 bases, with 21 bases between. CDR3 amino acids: CSAQGGAGSFQPQHF. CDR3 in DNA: TGCAGTGCCCAAGGGGGGGCGGGGTCCTTTCAGCCCCAGCATTTT.

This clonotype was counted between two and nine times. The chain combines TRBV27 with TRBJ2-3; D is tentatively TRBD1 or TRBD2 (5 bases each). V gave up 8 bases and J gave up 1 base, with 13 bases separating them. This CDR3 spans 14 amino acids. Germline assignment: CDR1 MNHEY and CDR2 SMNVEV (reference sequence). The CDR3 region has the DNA TGTGCCAGCCGTCTTCTGGGGGGCACAGATACGCAGTATTTT. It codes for CASRLLGGTDTQYF.

The CDR3 DNA follows: TGTGCCAGCAGTATATTAATTACCGGGACAGGAGTTCCCTACGAGCAGTACTTC. The encoded protein is CASSILITGTGVPYEQYF. The V and J genes are TRBV6-1 and TRBJ2-7; 8 nucleotides agree with TRBD1. V lost 5 bases and J lost 2; bases outside the gene matches: 17. Looked up from germline, CDR1 is MNHNS and CDR2 is SASEGT. The CDR3 runs to 18 residues.

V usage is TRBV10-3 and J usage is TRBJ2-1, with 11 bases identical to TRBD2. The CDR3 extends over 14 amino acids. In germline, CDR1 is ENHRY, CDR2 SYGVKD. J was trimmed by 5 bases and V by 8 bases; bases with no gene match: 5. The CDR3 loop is CAISFSGGDNEQFF. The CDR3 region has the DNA TGTGCCATCTCATTTAGCGGGGGGGACAATGAGCAGTTCTTC.

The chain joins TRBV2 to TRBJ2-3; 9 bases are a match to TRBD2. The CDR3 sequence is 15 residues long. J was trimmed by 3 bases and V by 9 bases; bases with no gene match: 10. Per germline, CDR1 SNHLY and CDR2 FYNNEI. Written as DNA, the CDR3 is TGTGCCAGGCCCAGTAGCGGGGGACGGACAGATACGCAGTATTTT. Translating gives CARPSSGGRTDTQYF.

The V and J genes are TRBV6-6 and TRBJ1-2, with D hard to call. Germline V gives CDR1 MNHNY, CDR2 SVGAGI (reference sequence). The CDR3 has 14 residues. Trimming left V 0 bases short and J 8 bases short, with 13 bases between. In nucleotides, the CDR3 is TGTGCCAGCAGTTACTCCGACAAGTCGACCGGCTACACCTTC. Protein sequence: CASSYSDKSTGYTF.

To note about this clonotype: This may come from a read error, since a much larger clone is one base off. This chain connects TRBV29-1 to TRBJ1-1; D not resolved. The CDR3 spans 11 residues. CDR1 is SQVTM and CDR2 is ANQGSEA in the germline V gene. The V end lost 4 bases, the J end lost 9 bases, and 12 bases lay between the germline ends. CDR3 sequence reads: CSVAWEAQAFF. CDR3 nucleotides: TGCAGCGTTGCGTGGGAGGCGCAAGCTTTCTTT.

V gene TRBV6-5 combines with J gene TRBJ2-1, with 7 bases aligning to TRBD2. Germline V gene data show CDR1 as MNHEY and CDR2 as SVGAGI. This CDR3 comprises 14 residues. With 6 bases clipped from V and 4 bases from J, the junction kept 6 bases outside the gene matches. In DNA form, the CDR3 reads TGTGCCAGCAGAAAGCGGGAACCTTACAATGAGCAGTTCTTC. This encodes CASRKREPYNEQFF.

The CDR3 coding sequence is TGTGCCAGCAGCTCCCACCGGGACTTCAGCCCCTCTGGGGCCAACGTCCTGACTTTC. As protein: CASSSHRDFSPSGANVLTF. The J gene is TRBJ2-6, the V gene TRBV9; possibly TRBD2 for D (6 bases). Per germline, CDR1 SGDLS and CDR2 YYNGEE. V gave up 4 bases and J gave up 0 bases, with 20 bases separating them. The CDR3 consists of 19 residues.

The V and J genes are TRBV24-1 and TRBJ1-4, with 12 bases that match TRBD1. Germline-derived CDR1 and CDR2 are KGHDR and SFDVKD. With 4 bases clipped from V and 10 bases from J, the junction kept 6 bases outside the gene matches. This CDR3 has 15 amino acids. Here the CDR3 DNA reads TGTGCCACCAGTGACTCCGGGACAGGGGGCGGAAAACTGTTTTTT. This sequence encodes CATSDSGTGGGKLFF.